This T cell receptor beta chain was obtained from a study of CD8 T cells in Susac syndrome. Study findings and constraints: Individuals included in the TCR sequencing and HLA analysis were acknowledged by the study to be relatively few in number.

This clonotype appeared a few times. Its specificity is unknown. RNA was extracted with the RNeasy kit, and a quantity of about 0.45 to 1 ug was reverse transcribed using random hexamers. It was immunoSEQ multiplex PCR that amplified TCR beta CDR3 across 54 Vbeta and 13 Jbeta. TCRdb fed the immunoSEQ multiplex PCR reads into MiXCR, producing one record per CDR3 protein. Of 150,000 to 200,000 distinct CDR3 sequences in the sample, around 93% were seen once. V trimming: 2 bases; J trimming: 4 bases; junction bases outside the gene matches: 5. CDR3 length: 15 amino acids. Germline V gene lookup returns CDR1 SGDLS and CDR2 YYNGEE.

Source material: CD4+ T cells from PBMCs. This rearrangement joins TRBV9 to TRBJ1-1; 10 nucleotides align to TRBD1. The receptor was derived from a human donor with multiple sclerosis. The CDR3 DNA reads TGTGCCAGCAGCGTGACAGGGGGCTTTGGCACTGAAGCTTTCTTT. Translating gives CASSVTGGFGTEAFF.